Listed here are 15 T cell receptor beta chains from one sample, sequenced in a study of control samples from healthy donors and cancer patients (TCRdb year 2020). Library method: the immunoSEQ multiplex PCR assay. TCRdb holds this immuneACCESS table with in-frame rearrangements only. Some clones are missing; in checked studies, unresolved V genes explain under half, and the rest has no known cause. The sample records 200,000 to 250,000 clones, about 94% of which are singletons. In total, the top ten clones hold approximately 1.5% of the sample. Sequenced: blood. The receptors shown here come from a man aged 45-60 years in good health.

The gene calls are TRBV21-1 and TRBJ1-5; the table calls TRBD1, which could not be checked here. TRBV21-1 is assigned pseudogene status. The CDR3 totals 18 residues. CDR3 nucleotide sequence: TGTGCCAGCAGCAAAGGGGACAGGGGGCGCGGAAGCAATCAGCCCCAGCATTTT. Encoded protein: CASSKGDRGRGSNQPQHF.

For this clone: Sequence at one end of the junction differs from germline and may be a read error. The chain combines TRBV15 with TRBJ2-7; D is possibly TRBD2 (5 bases). Germline V gene sequence: CDR1 LNHNV, CDR2 YYDKDF (reference sequence). This CDR3 is built from 15 residues. The CDR3 nucleotides are TGTGCCACCAGCAGAGATTATGAGGGTTCCTACGGGCAGTACTTC. Amino acids: CATSRDYEGSYGQYF.

This rearrangement joins TRBV6-2 or TRBV6-3 to TRBJ2-7; 7 nucleotides agree with TRBD1. V shed 0 bases, J shed 5 bases, and the junction held 1 base outside the gene matches. CDR3 length equals 13 residues. Germline V gene sequence: CDR1 MNHEY, CDR2 SVGEGT. CDR3 sequence: CASSYSTGDEQYF. In nucleotides, the CDR3 is TGTGCCAGCAGTTACTCCACAGGGGACGAGCAGTACTTC.

The rearrangement joins TRBV5-1 to TRBJ2-2; TRBD1 agrees at 10 bases. V dropped 4 bases and J dropped 5; count of bases not matched to a gene: 11. CDR3 length: 17 amino acids. Germline assignment: CDR1 SGHRS and CDR2 YFSETQ. The CDR3 DNA sequence: TGCGCCAGCAGCATTGCAGGACAGGGGGTACAAACCGGGGAGCTGTTTTTT. Translation: CASSIAGQGVQTGELFF.

This clone was found once. The chain recombines TRBV25-1 with TRBJ2-3; 11 nucleotides line up with TRBD2. The V gene's germline CDR1 is MGHDK and CDR2 SYGVNS. CDR3 length: 15 residues. The V and J ends lost 4 bases and 3 bases, in that order; junction bases with no gene match: 3. CDR3 coding DNA: TGTGCCAGCAGTGTTAGCGGGGGGGCGACAGATACGCAGTATTTT. This translates into CASSVSGGATDTQYF.

CDR3 sequence: CASSQGEGQPQHF. CDR3 DNA: TGTGCCAGCAGCCAGGGGGAAGGTCAGCCCCAGCATTTT. This chain uses TRBV14 with TRBJ1-5; D perhaps matches TRBD1 (5 bases). The germline V and J ends were trimmed by 3 bases and 6 bases, with 9 bases remaining between them. The CDR3 is 13 amino acids. Per germline, CDR1 SGHDN and CDR2 FVKESK.

V gene TRBV15 combines with J gene TRBJ1-6, with 9 nucleotides matching TRBD1. CDR3 size: 16 residues. V gave up 3 bases and J gave up 9 bases; unmatched junction bases: 9. CDR1 and CDR2 (germline): LNHNV, YYDKDF (reference sequence). The CDR3 nucleotides are TGTGCCACCAGCAGTCGCCCGGACAGGGGAGGTTCACCCCTCCACTTT. Translating gives CATSSRPDRGGSPLHF.

V and J are TRBV5-1 and TRBJ1-1, with 7 bases lining up with TRBD1. V dropped 4 bases and J dropped 4; count of bases not matched to a gene: 7. This CDR3 is built from 14 residues. CDR1 and CDR2 (germline): SGHRS, YFSETQ. The CDR3 DNA reads as TGCGCCAGCAGCCTCCGGGACAGTGGCACTGAAGCTTTCTTT. Its protein is CASSLRDSGTEAFF.

The genes are TRBV15 and TRBJ2-2; no reliable D call. Per germline, CDR1 LNHNV and CDR2 YYDKDF (reference sequence). The CDR3 loop spans 14 amino acids. V shed 3 bases and J shed 0 bases, with 5 bases lying between them. The CDR3 protein is CATSSQTNTGELFF. The CDR3 DNA sequence: TGTGCCACCAGCAGCCAAACGAACACCGGGGAGCTGTTTTTT.

The chain links TRBV6-2 or TRBV6-3 to TRBJ1-5; D gene uncertain. The CDR3 runs 15 residues. Germline lookup yields CDR1 MNHEY and CDR2 SVGEGT. Trimming shortened V by 2 bases and J by 2 bases, and 10 bases separated the two germline ends. CDR3 sequence (DNA): TGTGCCAGCAGTTACCCGGGCGGTGGCAATCAGCCCCAGCATTTT. Translated: CASSYPGGGNQPQHF.

The CDR3 loop is CASTTQGGIRYGYTF. The CDR3 nucleotides are TGCGCCAGCACCACACAGGGGGGCATTCGTTATGGCTACACCTTC. The genes are TRBV5-1 and TRBJ1-2, with 8 bases fitting TRBD1. The germline V gene encodes CDR1 SGHRS and CDR2 YFSETQ. The CDR3 runs 15 residues. Germline trimming cut 6 bases from V and 5 bases from J; bases unmatched to any gene: 12.

CDR3 in DNA: TGTGCCAGCAGCTTATTGCGGGGATCCTACAATGAGCAGTTCTTC. It codes for CASSLLRGSYNEQFF. The genes are TRBV7-3 and TRBJ2-1, with a possible D match to TRBD2 (6 bases). The V end was cut by 2 bases, the J end by 1 base, with 9 bases between. Germline V CDR1 and CDR2: SGHTA, FQGTGA. The CDR3 totals 15 residues.

V gene TRBV6-5 combines with J gene TRBJ1-1; D ambiguous. The CDR3 runs 15 residues. V lost 0 bases and J 0 bases, leaving 8 bases between the germline ends. CDR1 MNHEY and CDR2 SVGAGI come from the germline V gene. The CDR3 loop is CASSYSWVMNTEAFF. The CDR3 nucleotides are TGTGCCAGCAGTTACTCGTGGGTCATGAACACTGAAGCTTTCTTT.

The genes are TRBV13 and TRBJ2-2; the match to TRBD1 covers 8 bases. The CDR3 is made up of 16 amino acids. Germline assignment: CDR1 PRHDT and CDR2 FYEKMQ (reference sequence). Trimming removed 5 bases from V and 3 bases from J; junction bases left unmatched: 8. Here the CDR3 reads CASSVPDREYTGELFF. Here the CDR3 DNA reads TGTGCCAGCAGCGTACCGGACAGGGAGTACACCGGGGAGCTGTTTTTT.

This rearrangement joins TRBV10-3 to TRBJ2-1; 7 bases are a match to TRBD1. V shed 2 bases and J 3 bases; nucleotides not matched to a gene: 1. Per germline, CDR1 ENHRY and CDR2 SYGVKD. CDR3 length equals 14 residues. CDR3 amino acids: CAISEGTVYNEQFF. CDR3 nucleotide sequence: TGTGCCATCAGTGAGGGGACAGTCTACAATGAGCAGTTCTTC.